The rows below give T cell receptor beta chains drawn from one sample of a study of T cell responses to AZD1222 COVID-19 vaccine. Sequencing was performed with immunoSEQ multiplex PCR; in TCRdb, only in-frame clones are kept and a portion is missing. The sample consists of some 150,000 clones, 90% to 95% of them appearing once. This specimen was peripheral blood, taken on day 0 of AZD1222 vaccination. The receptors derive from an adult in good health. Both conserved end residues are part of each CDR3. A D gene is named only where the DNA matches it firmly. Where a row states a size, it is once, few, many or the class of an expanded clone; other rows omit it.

cdr3_nt: TGTGCCAGCAGTGAAAGGGGACAGGGCGGCACTGAAGCTTTCTTT
cdr3_aa: CASSERGQGGTEAFF
j_call: TRBJ1-1
cdr3_length: 15
clone_size: once
v_call: TRBV2
d_call: TRBD1

cdr3_nt: TGTGCCAGCAGCCTTTCACTCAGGGATGAGCAGTTCTTC
cdr3_aa: CASSLSLRDEQFF
j_call: TRBJ2-1
cdr3_length: 13
clone_size: .
v_call: TRBV12-3/TRBV12-4
d_call: .

cdr3_nt: TGTGCCAGCAGCTTGACAGGTTCTGAAGCTTTCTTT
cdr3_aa: CASSLTGSEAFF
j_call: TRBJ1-1
cdr3_length: 12
clone_size: .
v_call: TRBV27
d_call: .

cdr3_nt: TGTGCCAGCAGCTTGGGGGGGTCTTCCTACAATGAGCAGTTCTTC
cdr3_aa: CASSLGGSSYNEQFF
j_call: TRBJ2-1
cdr3_length: 15
clone_size: .
v_call: TRBV5-6
d_call: .

cdr3_nt: TGTGCCAGCAGTCCCCTCCACAACTCCTACGAGCAGTACTTC
cdr3_aa: CASSPLHNSYEQYF
j_call: TRBJ2-7
cdr3_length: 14
clone_size: .
v_call: TRBV6-5
d_call: .

cdr3_nt: TGTGCCAGCAGTGAGACAGGTCGACGTGATACGCAGTATTTT
cdr3_aa: CASSETGRRDTQYF
j_call: TRBJ2-3
cdr3_length: 14
clone_size: .
v_call: TRBV2
d_call: .

cdr3_nt: TGTGCCAGCAGCCCCGAACTAGCACCGAACACTGAAGCTTTCTTT
cdr3_aa: CASSPELAPNTEAFF
j_call: TRBJ1-1
cdr3_length: 15
clone_size: once
v_call: TRBV13
d_call: .

cdr3_nt: TGTGCCAGCAGCTTGTGGACAGTCCCTCTCTCTGGAAACACCATATATTTT
cdr3_aa: CASSLWTVPLSGNTIYF
j_call: TRBJ1-3
cdr3_length: 17
clone_size: .
v_call: TRBV13
d_call: .

cdr3_nt: TGTGCCAGCAGCAACAGGGTCGGACCGCTAAGAGGTGAGCAGTACTTC
cdr3_aa: CASSNRVGPLRGEQYF
j_call: TRBJ2-7
cdr3_length: 16
clone_size: .
v_call: TRBV21-1
d_call: .

cdr3_nt: TGCGCCAGCAGTCGGGCGACAAGAGTGGGGACGGGTCAGCCCCAGCATTTT
cdr3_aa: CASSRATRVGTGQPQHF
j_call: TRBJ1-5
cdr3_length: 17
clone_size: .
v_call: TRBV23-1
d_call: .

cdr3_nt: TGTGCCAGCAGCCAAACAGGGGCCGATGTAGGCCAGTACTTC
cdr3_aa: CASSQTGADVGQYF
j_call: TRBJ2-5
cdr3_length: 14
clone_size: .
v_call: TRBV6-5
d_call: TRBD1

cdr3_nt: TGTGCCAGCAGAGGACAGGTTATAACTAATGAAAAACTGTTTTTT
cdr3_aa: CASRGQVITNEKLFF
j_call: TRBJ1-4
cdr3_length: 15
clone_size: .
v_call: TRBV2
d_call: TRBD1